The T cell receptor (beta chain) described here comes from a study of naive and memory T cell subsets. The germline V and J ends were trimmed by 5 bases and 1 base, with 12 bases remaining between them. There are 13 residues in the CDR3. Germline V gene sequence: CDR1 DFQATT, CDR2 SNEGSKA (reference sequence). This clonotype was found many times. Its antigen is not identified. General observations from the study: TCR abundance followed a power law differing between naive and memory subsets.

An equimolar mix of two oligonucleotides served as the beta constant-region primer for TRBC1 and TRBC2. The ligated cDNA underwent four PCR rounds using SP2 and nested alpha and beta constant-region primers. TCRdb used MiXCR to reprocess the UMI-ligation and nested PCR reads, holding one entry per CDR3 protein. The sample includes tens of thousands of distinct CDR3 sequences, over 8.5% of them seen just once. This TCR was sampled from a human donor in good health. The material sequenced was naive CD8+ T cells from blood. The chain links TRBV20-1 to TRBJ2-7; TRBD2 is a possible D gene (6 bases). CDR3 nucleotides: TGCAGTGCTTACGGGAGCGGGTCCTACGAGCAGTACTTC. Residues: CSAYGSGSYEQYF.